Below, 7 T cell receptor beta chains from the same sample are listed, as sequenced in a study of blood T cell repertoires in COVID-19. Some clones are missing from TCRdb's copy, which holds only in-frame ones; the method was immunoSEQ multiplex PCR. The sample shows about 140,000 clones, approximately 90% of them seen only once. The sequencing sample was made of peripheral blood. Receptors were obtained from a human donor with COVID-19, enrolled during active disease. The donor label of this sample is uncertain.

The chain carries TRBV3-1 (or the pseudogene TRBV3-2) and TRBJ2-1; TRBD2 agrees at 9 bases. With 0 bases clipped from V and 6 bases from J, the junction kept 6 bases outside the gene matches. Germline V gene lookup returns CDR1 LGHDT and CDR2 YNNKEL (reference sequence). The CDR3 runs to 16 residues. CDR3 DNA sequence: TGTGCCAGCAGCCAAGAGTATCGCGGGAGGGCCAATGAGCAGTTCTTC. This translates into CASSQEYRGRANEQFF.

This chain connects TRBV18 to TRBJ2-3, with 8 bases identical to TRBD1. Germline trimming cut 8 bases from V and 0 bases from J; bases unmatched to any gene: 7. The CDR3 extends over 15 amino acids. Germline V gene data show CDR1 as KGHSH and CDR2 as LQKENI. CDR3 DNA: TGTGCCAGCCAACCAGGGGGCATGAGCACAGATACGCAGTATTTT. It codes for CASQPGGMSTDTQYF.

This clone was counted once. This chain connects TRBV6-4 to TRBJ2-3; 7 bases line up with TRBD1. Looked up from germline, CDR1 is MRHNA and CDR2 is SNTAGT. This CDR3 contains 17 residues. Losses at the gene ends were 0 bases for V and 5 bases for J; bases not matched to a gene: 11. This CDR3 reads CASSDSSRGTIGDTQYF. The DNA of the CDR3 is TGTGCCAGCAGTGACTCGAGCAGGGGGACCATCGGAGATACGCAGTATTTT.

V and J are TRBV10-3 and TRBJ1-2; 10 positions agree with TRBD1. J lost 0 bases, V lost 2 bases, and 0 bases had no gene match. This CDR3 comprises 15 residues. The germline gives CDR1 ENHRY, CDR2 SYGVKD. This CDR3 is CAISEGTGANYGYTF. The CDR3 bases are TGTGCCATCAGTGAGGGGACAGGGGCTAACTATGGCTACACCTTC.

This chain connects TRBV6-5 to TRBJ1-2; 12 positions agree with TRBD1. Germline V gives CDR1 MNHEY, CDR2 SVGAGI. The V gene end was trimmed by 5 bases and the J gene end by 7 bases; junction bases not matched to a gene: 8. The CDR3 has 15 amino acids. CDR3 sequence: CASSPGQGAKGGYTF. CDR3 sequence (DNA): TGTGCCAGCAGTCCGGGACAGGGGGCTAAAGGTGGCTACACCTTC.

The CDR3 DNA reads as TGTGCCTGGAGTAGGACAGCCTATGGCTACACCTTC. This encodes CAWSRTAYGYTF. The rearrangement joins TRBV30 to TRBJ1-2, with D possibly TRBD1 on 6 matching bases. Germline CDR1 reads GTSNPN; CDR2 reads SVGIG (reference sequence). The V end lost 2 bases, the J end lost 4 bases, and 8 bases lay between the germline ends. CDR3 size: 12 residues.

About this clone itself: Germline is not matched at one junction end, which may reflect a read error. The rearrangement joins TRBV7-7 to TRBJ2-3, with 11 positions matching TRBD1. In germline, CDR1 is SSHAT, CDR2 FNYEAQ (reference sequence). The CDR3 length is 14 residues. The CDR3 loop is CASSSGTGGDTQYF. The CDR3 DNA reads TGTGCTAGCAGCTCGGGGACAGGGGGAGATACGCAGTATTTT. The entire variable domain, with the rest obtained from reference TRBV7-7 and TRBJ2-3, is as follows: GAGVSQSPRYKVTKRGQDVTLRCDPISSHATLYWYQQALGQGPEFLTYFNYEAQPDKSGLPSDRFSAERPEGSISTLTIQRTEQRDSAMYRCASSSGTGGDTQYFGPGTRLTVL.